The 28 T cell receptor beta chains below were found in one sample sequenced in a study of shared clonotypes between healthy human individuals. Repertoires were generated with immunoSEQ multiplex PCR, while TCRdb's copy carries only in-frame clones and drops some. The sample consists of about 530,000 clones, almost 80% of them appearing once. Sequencing was done on a sample of PBMCs. Every receptor here comes from a woman in her 40s in good health. Some clones in this sample may be carry-over from other donors' samples.

This clone appeared a single time. The germline gene is not matched at one end of the junction; a read error may be the cause. CDR3 protein: CSAEGGGHTEAFF. CDR3 nucleotide sequence: TGCAGCGCTGAAGGCGGGGGGCACACTGAAGCTTTCTTT. The chain has TRBV29-1 and TRBJ1-1; D is possibly TRBD1 (6 bases). CDR1 is SQVTM and CDR2 is ANQGSEA in the germline V gene. CDR3 size: 13 residues.

This chain links TRBV6-1 with TRBJ2-7; TRBD1 might be the D (5 bases). The germline V gene encodes CDR1 MNHNS and CDR2 SASEGT. CDR3 length: 14 amino acids. V lost 4 bases to trimming and J lost 0 bases, with 10 bases between them. DNA for the CDR3: TGTGCCAGCAGTGCGACAGCGAGCTCCTACGAGCAGTACTTC. Translating gives CASSATASSYEQYF.

The V gene is TRBV4-3, the J gene TRBJ2-3, with D possibly being TRBD1 (6 bases). Germline values: CDR1 LGHNA, CDR2 YSLEER. V lost 0 bases to trimming and J lost 9 bases, with 7 bases between them. This CDR3 has 12 amino acids. Written as DNA, the CDR3 is TGCGCCAGCAGCCAAGATCAGGGGACGCAGTATTTT. It encodes CASSQDQGTQYF.

This rearrangement joins TRBV9 to TRBJ2-5; tentatively, D is TRBD2 (6 bases). The CDR3 consists of 15 residues. Trimming stripped 4 bases from V and 2 bases from J, with 15 bases between. Germline CDR1 and CDR2: SGDLS and YYNGEE. The chain's CDR3 is CASSPGAGNQETQYF. DNA for the CDR3: TGTGCCAGCAGCCCTGGGGCGGGGAATCAAGAGACCCAGTACTTC.

The V call is TRBV23-1, the J call TRBJ2-7; D is ambiguous. TRBV23-1 is marked as an open reading frame, function uncertain. The CDR3 spans 14 residues. The germline V and J ends were trimmed by 0 bases and 2 bases, with 8 bases remaining between them. The CDR3 protein is CASSQSPPAYEQYF. The CDR3 DNA is TGCGCCAGCAGTCAATCGCCCCCCGCCTACGAGCAGTACTTC.

This clone was seen only once. The chain couples TRBV2 to TRBJ2-1; 11 bases are a match to TRBD2. CDR3 size: 14 residues. V was clipped by 8 bases and J by 9 bases; unmatched bases: 9. Germline assignment: CDR1 SNHLY and CDR2 FYNNEI. CDR3 DNA sequence: TGTGCCAGCGAAAAACTAGCGGGAGTCGTTGAGCAGTTCTTC. This sequence encodes CASEKLAGVVEQFF. Full variable domain (remainder filled in from reference TRBV2 and TRBJ2-1): EPEVTQTPSHQVTQMGQEVILRCVPISNHLYFYWYRQILGQKVEFLVSFYNNEISEKSEIFDDQFSVERPDGSNFTLKIRSTKLEDSAMYFCASEKLAGVVEQFFGPGTRLTVL.

CDR3 residues: CASSLVVGSSYNEQFF. CDR3 nucleotide sequence: TGCGCCAGCAGCTTGGTTGTGGGAAGCTCCTACAATGAGCAGTTCTTC. This chain uses TRBV5-1 with TRBJ2-1; D is unresolved. This CDR3 comprises 16 residues. Germline V gene data show CDR1 as SGHRS and CDR2 as YFSETQ. Trimming removed 0 bases at V and 0 bases at J, with 10 bases between.

The chain couples TRBV5-4 to TRBJ2-2; 7 bases are a match to TRBD1. The J segment lost 1 base and the V segment lost 4 bases, leaving 4 bases of the junction unmatched. The CDR3 consists of 15 residues. Germline CDR1 SGHNT, CDR2 YYREEE (reference sequence). CDR3 residues: CASSGWTGNTGELFF. Here the CDR3 DNA reads TGTGCCAGCAGCGGTTGGACAGGGAACACCGGGGAGCTGTTTTTT.

V is TRBV6-1 and J is TRBJ2-7; 7 nucleotides align to TRBD2. With V trimmed by 3 bases and J by 2 bases, 1 base remained unmatched. The germline CDR1 and CDR2 sequences are MNHNS and SASEGT. CDR3 length equals 13 residues. The CDR3 loop is CASSDRGAYEQYF. The CDR3 DNA reads TGTGCCAGCAGTGACCGGGGGGCCTACGAGCAGTACTTC.

The chain joins TRBV5-5 to TRBJ2-7, with 13 bases matching TRBD2. V dropped 0 bases and J dropped 7; count of bases not matched to a gene: 4. The CDR3 sequence is 15 residues long. The germline V gene has CDR1 SGHKS and CDR2 YYEKEE (reference sequence). The CDR3 nucleotides read TGTGCCAGCAGCTTGGGACAGGGACTAGCGGGGGAGCAGTACTTC. This translates into CASSLGQGLAGEQYF.

The rearrangement joins TRBV19 to TRBJ2-7; D uncertain. The CDR3 length is 14 residues. Germline CDR1 and CDR2: LNHDA and SQIVND (reference sequence). The V and J ends lost 5 bases and 5 bases respectively, with 16 bases between them. DNA for the CDR3: TGTGCCAGTAGTGCGGTCTGGGGAACTGACGAGCAGTACTTC. Translation gives CASSAVWGTDEQYF.

The chain uses TRBV14 and TRBJ2-1; possible D gene TRBD2, 6 bases. The CDR3 is made up of 18 amino acids. Germline V gene lookup returns CDR1 SGHDN and CDR2 FVKESK. V lost 1 base, J lost 0 bases, and 16 bases lay in between. The chain's CDR3 is CASSQVPWEAFSYNEQFF. CDR3 nucleotides: TGTGCCAGCAGCCAAGTCCCTTGGGAGGCTTTCTCCTACAATGAGCAGTTCTTC. The whole variable domain, filled in from reference TRBV14 and TRBJ2-1, reads EAGVTQFPSHSVIEKGQTVTLRCDPISGHDNLYWYRRVMGKEIKFLLHFVKESKQDESGMPNNRFLAERTGGTYSTLKVQPAELEDSGVYFCASSQVPWEAFSYNEQFFGPGTRLTVL.

This chain uses TRBV6-6 with TRBJ1-2; D is ambiguous. The CDR3 sequence is 13 residues long. Germline values: CDR1 MNHNY, CDR2 SVGAGI (reference sequence). V dropped 6 bases and J dropped 4 bases, with 12 bases sitting between them. The CDR3 region has the DNA TGTGCCAGCAGCGCTACTTTGGGCTATGGCTACACCTTC. Translating gives CASSATLGYGYTF.

The chain couples TRBV5-1 to TRBJ1-4, with 11 positions matching TRBD1. There are 15 residues in the CDR3. Germline loops: CDR1 SGHRS, CDR2 YFSETQ. With V trimmed by 4 bases and J by 8 bases, 7 bases remained unmatched. CDR3 coding DNA: TGCGCCAGCAGCCTCAGTGGGACAGGGGGGGAAAAACTGTTTTTT. This translates into CASSLSGTGGEKLFF.

The V call is TRBV5-4, the J call TRBJ2-3, with 14 positions matching TRBD2. This CDR3 is 18 amino acids long. Germline V gene lookup returns CDR1 SGHNT and CDR2 YYREEE (reference sequence). V lost 4 bases to trimming and J lost 0 bases; unmatched junction nucleotides: 7. CDR3 residues: CASSLGTSGRRSTDTQYF. The CDR3 bases are TGTGCCAGCAGCCTCGGGACTAGCGGGAGACGAAGCACAGATACGCAGTATTTT.

V and J are TRBV7-6 and TRBJ2-3; 7 positions agree with TRBD2. In germline, CDR1 is SGHVS, CDR2 FNYEAQ. The V segment lost 6 bases and the J segment 4 bases; nucleotides outside the gene matches: 22. The CDR3 contains 19 residues. The CDR3 loop reads CASRRTGSREPGFADTQYF. In nucleotides, the CDR3 is TGTGCCAGCAGGCGAACAGGTTCGCGGGAGCCGGGGTTCGCAGATACGCAGTATTTT.

This clone has only a few counts. Different DNA sequences within this sample yield the same CDR3. The chain employs TRBV6-5 and TRBJ2-1; 9 positions agree with TRBD1. Germline CDR1 is MNHEY and CDR2 is SVGAGI. The ends lost 0 bases at V and 2 bases at J; junction bases unmatched: 2. The CDR3 is 16 amino acids. The chain's CDR3 is CASSYSNRGPYNEQFF. DNA of the CDR3: TGTGCCAGCAGTTACTCGAACAGGGGGCCCTACAATGAGCAGTTCTTC.

V usage is TRBV7-9 and J usage is TRBJ2-1; TRBD2 is a possible D gene (6 bases). The CDR3 totals 15 residues. Germline lookup yields CDR1 SEHNR and CDR2 FQNEAQ (reference sequence). Trimming shortened V by 2 bases and J by 7 bases, and 15 bases separated the two germline ends. CDR3 coding DNA: TGTGCCAGCAGCTTAACGAGCGGGTGGGGGAATGAGCAGTTCTTC. Encoded protein: CASSLTSGWGNEQFF.

This clone was seen repeatedly, ten times or more. This chain uses TRBV6-1 with TRBJ2-5; no clear D. CDR3 length: 13 amino acids. Trimming pared 2 bases from V and 5 bases from J, leaving 9 bases between. Germline V gene lookup returns CDR1 MNHNS and CDR2 SASEGT. As DNA, the CDR3 is TGTGCCAGCAGTGAAAGGGTCAGGGAGACCCAGTACTTC. Its protein is CASSERVRETQYF.

This clone was seen a handful of times. The rearrangement links TRBV20-1 to TRBJ1-2; tentatively, D is TRBD1 (5 bases). This CDR3 comprises 11 residues. V dropped 0 bases and J dropped 10 bases, with 9 bases sitting between them. Germline V lookup: CDR1 DFQATT, CDR2 SNEGSKA (reference sequence). The CDR3 DNA reads as TGCAGTGCTAGAGAAGGGGCGGACTACACCTTC. This sequence encodes CSAREGADYTF.

This CDR3 reads CASSPGDRQETQYF. CDR3 bases: TGTGCCAGCTCACCTGGAGACAGACAAGAGACCCAGTACTTC. The chain joins TRBV18 to TRBJ2-5; possible D gene TRBD1, 5 bases. CDR1 is KGHSH, CDR2 LQKENI, per germline. V was cut by 3 bases and J by 2 bases, with 10 bases left in between. This CDR3 is built from 14 residues.

This clone was counted a single time. The J gene is TRBJ2-5, the V gene TRBV27; D remains unclear. CDR1 and CDR2 from the germline V gene are MNHEY and SMNVEV (reference sequence). The V end lost 0 bases, the J end lost 1 base, and 21 bases lay between the germline ends. The CDR3 consists of 19 residues. CDR3 sequence reads: CASSLSSGPPAALQETQYF. The CDR3 nucleotides read TGTGCCAGCAGTTTATCCTCAGGTCCGCCCGCGGCCCTCCAAGAGACCCAGTACTTC.

The rearrangement links TRBV6-6 to TRBJ1-4; D may be TRBD1 (6 bases). Trimming removed 6 bases from V and 5 bases from J, with 10 bases in between. Germline lookup yields CDR1 MNHNY and CDR2 SVGAGI (reference sequence). The CDR3 covers 13 residues. CDR3 in DNA: TGTGCCAGCAGCCGGGACATCAATGAAAAACTGTTTTTT. The encoded protein is CASSRDINEKLFF.

The chain combines TRBV9 with TRBJ2-2; a weak D match, TRBD1 (6 bases). The germline V and J ends were trimmed by 1 base and 6 bases, with 10 bases remaining between them. CDR1 and CDR2 (germline): SGDLS, YYNGEE. The CDR3 has 14 amino acids. The CDR3 is CASSVQAGAGELFF. Written as DNA, the CDR3 is TGTGCCAGCAGCGTACAAGCAGGGGCCGGGGAGCTGTTTTTT.

This clone was counted a single time. The chain uses TRBV7-9 and TRBJ2-1; 10 nucleotides align to TRBD2. Trimming cost V 1 base and J 8 bases; bases outside gene matches: 11. CDR3 size: 17 residues. Per the germline V gene, CDR1 is SEHNR and CDR2 is FQNEAQ (reference sequence). This chain's CDR3 is CASSLDSASGSLDEQFF. The CDR3 nucleotides are TGTGCCAGCAGCTTAGATAGCGCTAGCGGGAGTCTCGATGAGCAGTTCTTC.

This chain joins TRBV30 and TRBJ2-3; D remains unclear. The germline V gene encodes CDR1 GTSNPN and CDR2 SVGIG (reference sequence). Trimming removed 4 bases at V and 5 bases at J, with 7 bases between. The CDR3 contains 11 residues. The CDR3 DNA reads TGTGCCTGGACTTGGGGAGATACGCAGTATTTT. Translating gives CAWTWGDTQYF.

The chain joins TRBV5-4 to TRBJ2-7; the match to TRBD2 covers 16 bases. The V and J ends lost 2 bases and 5 bases, in that order; junction bases with no gene match: 7. CDR3 length: 17 amino acids. Germline CDR1 reads SGHNT; CDR2 reads YYREEE (reference sequence). In DNA form, the CDR3 reads TGTGCCAGCAGCTTCGGGACTAGCGGGAGGGCTAGTCACGAGCAGTACTTC. Protein product: CASSFGTSGRASHEQYF.

The chain joins TRBV6-1 to TRBJ1-2; D is uncertain. The length of the CDR3 is 15 residues. V lost 4 bases, J lost 2 bases, and 14 bases lay in between. The germline gives CDR1 MNHNS, CDR2 SASEGT. CDR3 coding DNA: TGTGCCAGCAGTGTAGAGAGACTGTCGAACTATGGCTACACCTTC. Protein sequence: CASSVERLSNYGYTF.